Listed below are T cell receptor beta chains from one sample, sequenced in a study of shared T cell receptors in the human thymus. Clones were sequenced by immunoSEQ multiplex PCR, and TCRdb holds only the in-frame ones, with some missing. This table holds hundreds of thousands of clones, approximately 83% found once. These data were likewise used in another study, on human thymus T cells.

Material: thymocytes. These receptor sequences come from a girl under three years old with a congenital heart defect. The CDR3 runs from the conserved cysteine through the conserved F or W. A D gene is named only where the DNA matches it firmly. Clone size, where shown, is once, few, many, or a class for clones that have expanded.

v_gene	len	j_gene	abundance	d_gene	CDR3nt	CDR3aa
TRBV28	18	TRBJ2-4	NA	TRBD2	TGTGCCAGCAGTTTATGCGGGGAACTAGCGGGGGCGAAAAACATTCAGTACTTC	CASSLCGELAGAKNIQYF
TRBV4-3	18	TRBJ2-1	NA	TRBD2	TGCGCCAGCAGCCAAGAGCCCCCGAGGCTAGCGGGGGTCAATGAGCAGTTCTTC	CASSQEPPRLAGVNEQFF
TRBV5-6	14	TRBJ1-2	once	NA	TGTGCCAGCAGCTTGGGACAGCGTGGTTATGGCTACACCTTC	CASSLGQRGYGYTF
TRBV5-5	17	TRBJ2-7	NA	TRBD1	TGTGCCAGCAGCTTGGCACCGCGGGACAGGATCTTTTACGAGCAGTACTTC	CASSLAPRDRIFYEQYF
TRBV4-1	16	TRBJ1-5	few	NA	TGCGCCAGCAGCCAAGATCTGGAGGAAAAAAATCAGCCCCAGCATTTT	CASSQDLEEKNQPQHF
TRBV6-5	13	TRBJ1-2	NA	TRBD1	TGTGCCAGCATGGACAGGGGGCTGCATGGCTACACCTTC	CASMDRGLHGYTF
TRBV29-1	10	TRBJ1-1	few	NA	TGCAGCGTTGTCGGTACTGAAGCTTTCTTT	CSVVGTEAFF
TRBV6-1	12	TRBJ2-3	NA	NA	TGTGCCAGCCTAACTAGCACAGATACGCAGTATTTT	CASLTSTDTQYF
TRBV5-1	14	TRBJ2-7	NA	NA	TGCGCCAGCAGCCCCCAGGGGAGGGACTACGAGCAGTACTTC	CASSPQGRDYEQYF
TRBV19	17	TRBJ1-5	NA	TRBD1	TGTGCCAGTAGTATAGAAGGGACAGGGTCGAGCAATCAGCCCCAGCATTTT	CASSIEGTGSSNQPQHF
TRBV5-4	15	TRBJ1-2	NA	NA	TGTGCCAGCAGCTTGGCGGGGCAGCAGACAGGAGGCTACACCTTC	CASSLAGQQTGGYTF
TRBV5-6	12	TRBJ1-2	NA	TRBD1	TGTGCCAGCAGCCTGAAGCTGGGACAGTACACCTTC	CASSLKLGQYTF
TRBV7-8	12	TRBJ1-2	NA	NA	TGTGCCAGCAGCTCCAACAGGGAGGGCTACACCTTC	CASSSNREGYTF
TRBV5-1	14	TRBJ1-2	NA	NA	TGCGCCAGCAGCATTTACAGCTTTAACTATGGCTACACCTTC	CASSIYSFNYGYTF
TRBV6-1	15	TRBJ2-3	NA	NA	TGTGCCAGCAAGGGGAGGTTTGATAGGGTAGATACGCAGTATTTT	CASKGRFDRVDTQYF
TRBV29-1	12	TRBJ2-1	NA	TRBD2	TGCAGCGTTGGCAGACTAGCGGGCGAGCAGTTCTTC	CSVGRLAGEQFF
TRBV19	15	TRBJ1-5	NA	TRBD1	TGTGCCAGTAGTTTGGACAGGGTAAGCGATCAGCCCCAGCATTTT	CASSLDRVSDQPQHF
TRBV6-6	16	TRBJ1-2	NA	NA	TGTGCCAGCAGCGCCAGGGCAGGGAGGGGGAACTATGGCTACACCTTC	CASSARAGRGNYGYTF
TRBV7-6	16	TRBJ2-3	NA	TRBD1	TGTGCCAGCAGCACGACGAGGACAGGGGGCACAGATACGCAGTATTTT	CASSTTRTGGTDTQYF
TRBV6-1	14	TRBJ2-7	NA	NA	TGTGCCAGCGGAGGGGCGGGGGCCTCCTACGAGCAGTACTTC	CASGGAGASYEQYF
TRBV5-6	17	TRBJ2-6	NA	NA	TGTGCCAGCAGCTCAGCAGGGGTAGGGGTTGGGGCCAACGTCCTGACTTTC	CASSSAGVGVGANVLTF
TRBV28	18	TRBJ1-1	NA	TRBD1	TGTGCCAGCACTTCAATTTACCGGGACAGGGTCAAGAACACTGAAGCTTTCTTT	CASTSIYRDRVKNTEAFF
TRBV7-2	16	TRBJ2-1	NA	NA	TGTGCCAGCAGCTTGGAGCCTCGCCCTATCTCCAATGAGCAGTTCTTC	CASSLEPRPISNEQFF